This T cell receptor (beta chain) was sequenced during a study of CD8+ T cells in alopecia areata. The CDR3 covers 13 residues. In germline, CDR1 is KGHSH, CDR2 LQKENI. Treatment given: oral pan-JAK inhibitor, 5-10 mg twice daily. As the sequencing template, cDNA was produced by extracting RNA and reverse transcribing it. Here immunoSEQ multiplex PCR was the method, and the copy in TCRdb shows in-frame clones only, minus some. The data hold around 290,000 clones, with 58% observed a single time. This TCR derives from a human donor with alopecia areata. V is TRBV18 and J is TRBJ2-5; D unclear. With the DNA end fitting TRBJ2-7 better, the J assignment may be wrong. The sequencing here drew on CD4+ T cells sorted from blood, taken at week 24, from a patient treated with tofacitinib. In nucleotides, the CDR3 is TGTGCCAGCTCACCGGGCCTCGGTGGCGAGCAGTACTTC. Amino acids: CASSPGLGGEQYF.